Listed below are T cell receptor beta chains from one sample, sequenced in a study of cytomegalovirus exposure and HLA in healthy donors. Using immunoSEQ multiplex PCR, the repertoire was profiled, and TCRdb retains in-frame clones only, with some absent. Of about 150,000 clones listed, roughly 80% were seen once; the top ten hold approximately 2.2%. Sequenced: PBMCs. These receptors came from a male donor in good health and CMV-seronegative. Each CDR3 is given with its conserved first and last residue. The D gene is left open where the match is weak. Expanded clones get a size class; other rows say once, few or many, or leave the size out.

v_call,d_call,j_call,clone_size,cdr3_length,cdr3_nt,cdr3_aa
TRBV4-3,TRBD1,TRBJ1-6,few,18,TGCGCCAGCAGCCAAGGTGTGCAGGGGGCGGCTATTAATTCACCCCTCCACTTT,CASSQGVQGAAINSPLHF
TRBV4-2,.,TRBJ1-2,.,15,TGTGCCAGCAGCCAGGGGGCGCAGGGTGACTATGGCTACACCTTC,CASSQGAQGDYGYTF
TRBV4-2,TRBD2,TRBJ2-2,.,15,TGTGCCAGCAGCGAACCGGGACTAGCAACCGGGGAGCTGTTTTTT,CASSEPGLATGELFF
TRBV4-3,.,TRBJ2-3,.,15,TGCGCCAGCAGCCAAGAGAGGGTCGGCACAGATACGCAGTATTTT,CASSQERVGTDTQYF
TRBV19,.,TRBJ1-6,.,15,TGTGCCAGTAGAAATCAGGGGTCCTATAATTCACCCCTCCACTTT,CASRNQGSYNSPLHF
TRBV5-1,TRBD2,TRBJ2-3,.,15,TGCGCCAGCAGCCCTGAGCGGGGGGCGAAAGATACGCAGTATTTT,CASSPERGAKDTQYF
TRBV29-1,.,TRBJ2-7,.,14,TGCAGCGTTGAAGGCTCCTCAGTCCCCTACGAGCAGTACTTC,CSVEGSSVPYEQYF
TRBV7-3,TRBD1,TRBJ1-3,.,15,TGTGCCAGCAGCCCGGACAGGGCCTCTGGAAACACCATATATTTT,CASSPDRASGNTIYF
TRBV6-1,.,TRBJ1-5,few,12,TGTGCCAGCAGTGAGGGAGGACAGCCCCAGCATTTT,CASSEGGQPQHF
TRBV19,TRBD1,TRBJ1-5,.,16,TGTGCCAGTAGTATCTCCGGGACAGGTAGCAATCAGCCCCAGCATTTT,CASSISGTGSNQPQHF
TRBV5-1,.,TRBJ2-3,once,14,TGCGCCAGCAGCCCCCGGGGAGACACAGATACGCAGTATTTT,CASSPRGDTDTQYF
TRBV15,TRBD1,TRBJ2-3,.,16,TGTGCCACCAGCAGAGATCAGGGGGCGCGAACAGATACGCAGTATTTT,CATSRDQGARTDTQYF
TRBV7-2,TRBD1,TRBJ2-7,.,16,TGTGCCAGCAGCTCTCCGGGACAGGGGATTTCCTACGAGCAGTACTTC,CASSSPGQGISYEQYF
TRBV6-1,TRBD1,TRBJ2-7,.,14,TGTGCCAGCAGTGTCACAGGGGGCTCCTACGAGCAGTACTTC,CASSVTGGSYEQYF
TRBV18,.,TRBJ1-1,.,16,TGTGCCAGCTCACCGACAATCGCGGACAGGAACACTGAAGCTTTCTTT,CASSPTIADRNTEAFF
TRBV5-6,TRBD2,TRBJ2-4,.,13,TGTGCCAGCAGCCCCTGGGGGGGTATCATTCAGTACTTC,CASSPWGGIIQYF
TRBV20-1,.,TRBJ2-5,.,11,TGCAGCTTTGGGGGGTTAGAGACCCAGTACTTC,CSFGGLETQYF
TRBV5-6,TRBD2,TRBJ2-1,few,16,TGTGCCAGCAGCTCGACACTAGCGGGGACCTACAATGAGCAGTTCTTC,CASSSTLAGTYNEQFF
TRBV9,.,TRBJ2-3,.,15,TGTGCCAGCAGCGTAGGGGCTAGCCCCTCAGATACGCAGTATTTT,CASSVGASPSDTQYF
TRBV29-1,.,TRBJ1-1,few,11,TGCAGCGGGATCAGGGACACTGAAGCTTTCTTT,CSGIRDTEAFF
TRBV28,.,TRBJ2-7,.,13,TGTGCCAGCACCGTGGACACCCCCTACGAGCAGTACTTC,CASTVDTPYEQYF
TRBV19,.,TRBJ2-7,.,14,TGTGCCAGTAGTATAAGCCCCACTGCCTACGAGCAGTACTTC,CASSISPTAYEQYF
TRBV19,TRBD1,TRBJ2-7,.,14,TGTGCCAGTAGTTGGACAGGAAGCTCCTACGAGCAGTACTTC,CASSWTGSSYEQYF
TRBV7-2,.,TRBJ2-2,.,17,TGTGCCAGCAGCTTAGTGTTGCCAGTCGCGAACACCGGGGAGCTGTTTTTT,CASSLVLPVANTGELFF
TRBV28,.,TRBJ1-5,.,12,TGTGCCAGCAGGCCACCTCAGCAGCCCCAGCATTTT,CASRPPQQPQHF
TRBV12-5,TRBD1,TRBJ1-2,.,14,TGTGCTAGTGGTAGGGGGGACAGGGTTGGTGGCTACACCTTC,CASGRGDRVGGYTF
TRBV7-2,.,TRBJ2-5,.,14,TGTGCCAGCAGCTTACGGACAGACCAAGAGACCCAGTACTTC,CASSLRTDQETQYF
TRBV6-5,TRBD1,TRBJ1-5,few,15,TGTGCCAGCAGAACGACAGGGAGTAGCAATCAGCCCCAGCATTTT,CASRTTGSSNQPQHF
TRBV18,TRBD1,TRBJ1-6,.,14,TGTGCCAGCTCACCACCGGGACAGGTCTCACCCCTCCACTTT,CASSPPGQVSPLHF
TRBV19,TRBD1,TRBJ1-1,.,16,TGTGCCAGTAGTATGCTTCCCATCGGGACAGCTACTGAAGCTTTCTTT,CASSMLPIGTATEAFF
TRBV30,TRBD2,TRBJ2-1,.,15,TGTGCCGGCCTGGGTCCGGGGGGGGCGGGAAATGAGCAGTTCTTC,CAGLGPGGAGNEQFF
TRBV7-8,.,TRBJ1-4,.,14,TGTGCCAGCAGCTTCCAGCGAGTTAATGAAAAACTGTTTTTT,CASSFQRVNEKLFF
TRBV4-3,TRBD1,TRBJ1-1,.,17,TGCGCCAGCAGCCAAAATATACTTGACAGGGGTGGGACTGAAGCTTTCTTT,CASSQNILDRGGTEAFF
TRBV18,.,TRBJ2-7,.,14,TGTGCCAGCTCACCAGATAGTTTCTCCTACGAGCAGTACTTC,CASSPDSFSYEQYF
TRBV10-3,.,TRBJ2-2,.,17,TGTGCCATCTCTGAAATAGGGAGTGGGGGGACCACCGGGGAGCTGTTTTTT,CAISEIGSGGTTGELFF
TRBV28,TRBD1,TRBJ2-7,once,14,TGTGCCAGCAGTTTCAGACAGGGGTCCTACGAGCAGTACTTC,CASSFRQGSYEQYF
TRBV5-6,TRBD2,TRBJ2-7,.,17,TGTGCCAGCAGCTTTTGGCGAGGACTAGCGGGAGCGGACGAGCAGTACTTC,CASSFWRGLAGADEQYF
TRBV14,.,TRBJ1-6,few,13,TGTGCCAGCAGCCAAATCGATAGTTCACCCCTCCACTTT,CASSQIDSSPLHF
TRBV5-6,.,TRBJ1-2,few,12,TGTGCCAGCAGCTTCGGGGGGAGTGGCTACACCTTC,CASSFGGSGYTF
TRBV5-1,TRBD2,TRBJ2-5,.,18,TGCGCCAGCAGCTTGGCGGCAGCGGGGGTCACGTATCAAGAGACCCAGTACTTC,CASSLAAAGVTYQETQYF
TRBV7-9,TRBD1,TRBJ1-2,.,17,TGTGCCAGCAGCCTTAGACGACAGGGGGAGGGAGCGTATGGCTACACCTTC,CASSLRRQGEGAYGYTF
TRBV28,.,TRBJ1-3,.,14,TGTGCCAGCAGTTCCGCGGACAGTAAAGACACCATATATTTT,CASSSADSKDTIYF
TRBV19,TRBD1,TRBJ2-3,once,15,TGTGCCAGTAGTGCGGACAGGGGAAGCACAGATACGCAGTATTTT,CASSADRGSTDTQYF
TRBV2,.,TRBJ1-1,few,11,TGTGCCAGCAGTGGGGCACAACCAGCTTTCTTT,CASSGAQPAFF
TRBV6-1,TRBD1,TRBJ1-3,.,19,TGTGCCAGCAGTGAACGCGGAGGGGGCGCCGAACCCGGTGGAAACACCATATATTTT,CASSERGGGAEPGGNTIYF
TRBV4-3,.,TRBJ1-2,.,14,TGCGCCAGCAGACCCACTATAACAGGGTATGGCTACACCTTC,CASRPTITGYGYTF
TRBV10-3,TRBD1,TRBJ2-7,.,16,TGTGCCATCAGTGACCCTAGACAGGGAACGTCCTACGAGCAGTACTTC,CAISDPRQGTSYEQYF
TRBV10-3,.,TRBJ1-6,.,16,TGTGCCATCAGTGAGCCTCGAGGGTCGGGGGATTCACCCCTCCACTTT,CAISEPRGSGDSPLHF